This T cell receptor beta chain comes out of a study of CD8 T cells in ankylosing spondylitis. General study results and limits: Disease-linked clones bore a CD8+ phenotype, appearing relatively rarely in peripheral blood. A TCR beta motif made of about 8 highly homologous variants seemed typical of ankylosing spondylitis blood.

Many counts were recorded for this clonotype. The antigen is unknown. In making TCR beta libraries, quantitative 5'-RACE with molecular barcodes was used. TCRdb called the 5' RACE reads again in MiXCR, with one record for every CDR3 protein. The sample carries approximately 520,000 distinct CDR3 sequences, about 5.2% recorded once. The germline CDR1 and CDR2 sequences are SGHTA and FQGNSA. The V gene end was trimmed by 5 bases and the J gene end by 5 bases; junction bases not matched to a gene: 9. The CDR3 has 15 amino acids. This TCR came from a male donor with ankylosing spondylitis. Sequencing input: blood, either unsorted or a sorted T cell fraction (not recorded which). The chain recombines TRBV7-2 with TRBJ1-1; 9 positions agree with TRBD1. CDR3 nucleotides: TGTGCCAGCAGCGCCCACAGGGGGCAGTGGACTGAAGCTTTCTTT. This translates into CASSAHRGQWTEAFF.